The 12 T cell receptor beta chains below all came from one sample that was sequenced in a study of identical twins. TCRdb called the 5' RACE reads again in MiXCR, with one record for every CDR3 protein. This sample carries under 300,000 distinct CDR3 sequences, roughly 12% of them seen once, and the ten largest clones take 3.5% to 5%. The data also belong to a second study, concerning yellow fever vaccine responses in identical twins.

The specimen was memory (CD45RO+) T cells sorted from blood. These receptors were collected from a woman aged 18-35 years in good health.

The chain couples TRBV6-1 to TRBJ2-6; TRBD2 matches at 9 bases. The V segment lost 5 bases and the J segment 2 bases; nucleotides outside the gene matches: 7. The CDR3 sequence is 17 residues long. In germline, CDR1 is MNHNS, CDR2 SASEGT. The CDR3 sequence is CASSSRTSVPGANVLTF. CDR3 coding DNA: TGTGCCAGCAGTAGCCGGACTAGCGTCCCTGGGGCCAACGTCCTGACTTTC.

This clonotype has more than one count but fewer than ten. The chain recombines TRBV6-2 or TRBV6-3 with TRBJ2-2, with D perhaps matching TRBD2 (6 bases). The ends were cut back, 5 bases at V and 5 bases at J, with 15 bases in the middle. Germline CDR1 and CDR2: MNHEY and SVGEGT. The CDR3 runs to 15 residues. The CDR3 coding sequence is TGTGCCAGCAGTCCCTCAGGAGGGGAGACCGGGGAGCTGTTTTTT. This translates into CASSPSGGETGELFF.

The J gene is TRBJ2-7, the V gene TRBV7-8; 8 nucleotides agree with TRBD2. This CDR3 has 13 amino acids. Germline trimming cut 6 bases from V and 2 bases from J; bases unmatched to any gene: 3. Germline V gene sequence: CDR1 SGHVS, CDR2 FQNEAQ. The CDR3, as DNA: TGTGCCAGCAGAATAGCGGGAACCTACGAGCAGTACTTC. It specifies CASRIAGTYEQYF.

This chain connects TRBV6-5 to TRBJ2-5; D may match TRBD1 or TRBD2 (5 bases each). Per the germline V gene, CDR1 is MNHEY and CDR2 is SVGAGI. This CDR3 is 15 amino acids long. Trimming shortened V by 0 bases and J by 4 bases, and 12 bases separated the two germline ends. The CDR3 bases are TGTGCCAGCAGTTACTCCGGGACGACGGGAGAGACCCAGTACTTC. Translation gives CASSYSGTTGETQYF.

This clonotype was detected many times. The chain uses TRBV20-1 and TRBJ2-2; TRBD1 matches 7 bases. Germline V gene data show CDR1 as DFQATT and CDR2 as SNEGSKA (reference sequence). The CDR3 spans 15 residues. V lost 1 base to trimming and J lost 4 bases; unmatched junction nucleotides: 6. CDR3 bases: TGCAGTGCTAGAGCTCCGGGACAGCCCACCGGGGAGCTGTTTTTT. Its translation: CSARAPGQPTGELFF.

The V and J genes are TRBV28 and TRBJ2-3, with D maybe TRBD1 (5 bases). Germline CDR1 and CDR2: MDHEN and SYDVKM. This CDR3 is 14 amino acids long. V lost 5 bases and J 6 bases, leaving 15 bases between the germline ends. CDR3 sequence reads: CASSTYSGPDTQYF. DNA of the CDR3: TGTGCCAGCAGTACCTACTCAGGGCCCGATACGCAGTATTTT. Variable domain in full (rest from reference TRBV28 and TRBJ2-3): DVKVTQSSRYLVKRTGEKVFLECVQDMDHENMFWYRQDPGLGLRLIYFSYDVKMKEKGDIPEGYSVSREKKERFSLILESASTNQTSMYLCASSTYSGPDTQYFGPGTRLTVL.

This clonotype came up many times. V usage is TRBV12-3 or TRBV12-4 and J usage is TRBJ2-7; D unresolved. V lost 1 base and J 3 bases, leaving 7 bases between the germline ends. The CDR3 length is 13 residues. DNA of the CDR3: TGTGCCAGCAGTTTAGGTTTCGGCTACGAGCAGTACTTC. Residues: CASSLGFGYEQYF.

The gene calls are TRBV18 and TRBJ2-1; a weak D match, TRBD2 (5 bases). Trimming cost V 3 bases and J 3 bases, with 12 bases left between them. Germline lookup yields CDR1 KGHSH and CDR2 LQKENI. The CDR3 loop spans 15 amino acids. CDR3 amino acids: CASSPGRSGYNEQFF. CDR3 nucleotides: TGTGCCAGCTCACCGGGTCGGAGCGGCTACAATGAGCAGTTCTTC.

The J gene is TRBJ2-3, the V gene TRBV20-1, with D unclear. The CDR3 sequence is 13 residues long. The germline gives CDR1 DFQATT, CDR2 SNEGSKA (reference sequence). With 6 bases removed from V and 4 bases from J, the gap between germline ends came to 14 bases. The CDR3 spells CSADSSWADTQYF. CDR3 DNA: TGCAGTGCGGATTCCAGCTGGGCAGATACGCAGTATTTT.

This clonotype was seen more than once but under ten times. The chain is built from TRBV20-1 and TRBJ2-3; 10 bases match TRBD2. CDR3 size: 14 residues. Losses at the gene ends were 5 bases for V and 5 bases for J; bases not matched to a gene: 7. Germline assignment: CDR1 DFQATT and CDR2 SNEGSKA (reference sequence). The CDR3 sequence is CSAGSGRAIDTQYF. The CDR3 region has the DNA TGCAGTGCTGGGAGCGGGAGGGCCATAGATACGCAGTATTTT.

This clonotype was found a few times. The chain uses TRBV6-1 and TRBJ2-1; 7 bases map to TRBD1. V was pared by 6 bases and J by 3 bases, with 2 bases of the junction left unmatched. The germline CDR1 and CDR2 sequences are MNHNS and SASEGT. The CDR3 runs 13 residues. Here the CDR3 reads CASRDRRYNEQFF. In DNA form, the CDR3 reads TGTGCCAGCAGGGACAGGCGCTACAATGAGCAGTTCTTC.

Many counts were recorded for this clonotype. This chain links TRBV9 with TRBJ1-5; D gene unclear. Germline V gene lookup returns CDR1 SGDLS and CDR2 YYNGEE. The CDR3 runs 14 residues. Trimming removed 0 bases from V and 2 bases from J, with 6 bases in between. The CDR3 DNA sequence: TGTGCCAGCAGCGTAGGAGGCGGCAATCAGCCCCAGCATTTT. It codes for CASSVGGGNQPQHF.